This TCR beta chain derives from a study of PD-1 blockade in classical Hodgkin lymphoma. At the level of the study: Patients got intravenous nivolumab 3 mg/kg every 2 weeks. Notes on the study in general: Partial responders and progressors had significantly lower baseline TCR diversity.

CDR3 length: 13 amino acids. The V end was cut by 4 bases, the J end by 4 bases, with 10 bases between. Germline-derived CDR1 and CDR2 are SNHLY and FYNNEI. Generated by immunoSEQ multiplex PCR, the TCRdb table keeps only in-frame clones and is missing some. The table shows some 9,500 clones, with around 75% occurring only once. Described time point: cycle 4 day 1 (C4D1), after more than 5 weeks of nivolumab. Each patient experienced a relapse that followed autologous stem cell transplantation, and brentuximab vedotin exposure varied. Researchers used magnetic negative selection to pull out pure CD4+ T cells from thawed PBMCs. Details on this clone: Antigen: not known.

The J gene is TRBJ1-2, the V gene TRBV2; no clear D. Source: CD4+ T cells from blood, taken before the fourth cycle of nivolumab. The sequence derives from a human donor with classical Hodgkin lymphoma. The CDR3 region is CASSVVVSYGYTF. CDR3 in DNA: TGTGCCAGCAGTGTCGTGGTCAGCTATGGCTACACCTTC.